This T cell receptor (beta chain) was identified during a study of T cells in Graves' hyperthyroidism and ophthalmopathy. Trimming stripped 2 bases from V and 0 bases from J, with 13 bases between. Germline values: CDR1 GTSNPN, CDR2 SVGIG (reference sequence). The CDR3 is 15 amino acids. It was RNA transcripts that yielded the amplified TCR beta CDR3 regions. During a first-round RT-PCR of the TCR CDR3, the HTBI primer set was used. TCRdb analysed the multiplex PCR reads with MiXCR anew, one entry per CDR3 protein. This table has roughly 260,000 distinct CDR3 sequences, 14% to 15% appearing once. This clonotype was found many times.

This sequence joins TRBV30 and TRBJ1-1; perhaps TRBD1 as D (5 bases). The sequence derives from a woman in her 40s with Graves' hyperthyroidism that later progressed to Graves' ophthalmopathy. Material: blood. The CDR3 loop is CAWSPGAGLNTEAFF. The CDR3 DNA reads TGTGCCTGGAGTCCTGGGGCCGGGTTGAACACTGAAGCTTTCTTT.